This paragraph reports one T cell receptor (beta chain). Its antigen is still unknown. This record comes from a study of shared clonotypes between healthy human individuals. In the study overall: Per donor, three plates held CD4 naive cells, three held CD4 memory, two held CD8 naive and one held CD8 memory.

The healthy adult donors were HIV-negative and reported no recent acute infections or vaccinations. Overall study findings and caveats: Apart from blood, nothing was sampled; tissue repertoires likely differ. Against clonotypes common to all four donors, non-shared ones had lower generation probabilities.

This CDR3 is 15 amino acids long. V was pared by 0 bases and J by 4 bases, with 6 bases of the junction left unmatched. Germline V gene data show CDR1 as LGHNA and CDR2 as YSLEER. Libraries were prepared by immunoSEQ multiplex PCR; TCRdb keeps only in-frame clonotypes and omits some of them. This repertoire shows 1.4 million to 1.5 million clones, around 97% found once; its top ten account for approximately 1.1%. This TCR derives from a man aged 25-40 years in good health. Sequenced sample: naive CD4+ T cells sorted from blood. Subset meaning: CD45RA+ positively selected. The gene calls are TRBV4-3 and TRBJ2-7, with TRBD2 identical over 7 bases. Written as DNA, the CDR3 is TGCGCCAGCAGCCAAGATAGGACTAGGGTATACGAGCAGTACTTC. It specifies CASSQDRTRVYEQYF.